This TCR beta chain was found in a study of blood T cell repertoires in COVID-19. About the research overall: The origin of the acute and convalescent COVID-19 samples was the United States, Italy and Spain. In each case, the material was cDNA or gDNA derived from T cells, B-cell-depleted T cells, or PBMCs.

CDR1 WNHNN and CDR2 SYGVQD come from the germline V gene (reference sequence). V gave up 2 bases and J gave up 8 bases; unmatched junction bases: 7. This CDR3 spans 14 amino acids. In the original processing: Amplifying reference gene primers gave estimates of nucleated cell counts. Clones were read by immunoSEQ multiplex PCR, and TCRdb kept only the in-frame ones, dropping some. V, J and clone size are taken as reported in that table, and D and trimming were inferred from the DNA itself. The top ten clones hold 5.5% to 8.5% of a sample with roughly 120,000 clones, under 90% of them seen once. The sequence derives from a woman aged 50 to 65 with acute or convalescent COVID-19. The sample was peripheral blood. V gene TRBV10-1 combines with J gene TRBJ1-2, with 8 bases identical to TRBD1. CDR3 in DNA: TGCGCCAGCAGTGAGAACAGGGGGATGTCGGGCTACACCTTC. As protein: CASSENRGMSGYTF.